Listed below are T cell receptor beta chains from one sample, sequenced in a study of CD8 T cells in Susac syndrome. Each CDR3 protein is one row after TCRdb ran MiXCR on the immunoSEQ multiplex PCR reads. The sample lists roughly 200,000 distinct CDR3 sequences; 91% were seen once. The specimen sequenced was CD4+ T cells from PBMCs. The receptors derive from a human donor with Susac syndrome. CDR3s include the opening cysteine and the closing phenylalanine or tryptophan. Each record gives: D gene, V gene, J gene, CDR3 length, clone size, CDR3 protein, CDR3 DNA. D genes are given only for firm matches. The listing skips clone size in some rows; elsewhere it reads once, few, many or a size class.

d_call: -
v_call: TRBV12-3/TRBV12-4
j_call: TRBJ1-2
cdr3_length: 15
clone_size: -
cdr3_aa: CASSGRDDLLQGYTF
cdr3_nt: TGTGCCAGCAGTGGACGGGACGACCTCCTCCAGGGCTACACCTTC

d_call: TRBD2
v_call: TRBV20-1
j_call: TRBJ2-7
cdr3_length: 16
clone_size: -
cdr3_aa: CSARDFSGRDSYEQYF
cdr3_nt: TGCAGTGCTAGAGATTTTAGCGGGAGGGACTCCTACGAGCAGTACTTC

d_call: TRBD1
v_call: TRBV9
j_call: TRBJ1-6
cdr3_length: 15
clone_size: -
cdr3_aa: CASSAQTGGNSPLHF
cdr3_nt: TGTGCCAGCAGCGCGCAGACAGGGGGAAATTCACCCCTCCACTTT

d_call: TRBD1
v_call: TRBV12-3/TRBV12-4
j_call: TRBJ2-2
cdr3_length: 15
clone_size: -
cdr3_aa: CASSRQGTNTGELFF
cdr3_nt: TGTGCCAGCAGTAGACAGGGGACGAACACCGGGGAGCTGTTTTTT

d_call: TRBD1
v_call: TRBV9
j_call: TRBJ2-1
cdr3_length: 12
clone_size: few
cdr3_aa: CASSVGQDEQFF
cdr3_nt: TGTGCCAGCAGCGTCGGACAGGATGAGCAGTTCTTC

d_call: -
v_call: TRBV3-1
j_call: TRBJ2-3
cdr3_length: 15
clone_size: -
cdr3_aa: CASSQARGGTDTQYF
cdr3_nt: TGTGCCAGCAGCCAAGCTAGGGGGGGAACAGATACGCAGTATTTT

d_call: -
v_call: TRBV6-1
j_call: TRBJ2-2
cdr3_length: 16
clone_size: -
cdr3_aa: CASGWGHFANTGELFF
cdr3_nt: TGTGCCAGCGGCTGGGGACACTTCGCGAACACCGGGGAGCTGTTTTTT

d_call: -
v_call: TRBV2
j_call: TRBJ2-3
cdr3_length: 16
clone_size: once
cdr3_aa: CASSGRIVLSTDTQYF
cdr3_nt: TGTGCCAGCAGTGGAAGGATAGTACTAAGCACAGATACGCAGTATTTT

d_call: -
v_call: TRBV6-5
j_call: TRBJ2-4
cdr3_length: 14
clone_size: once
cdr3_aa: CASSTGSAKNIQYF
cdr3_nt: TGTGCCAGCAGTACAGGGTCGGCCAAAAACATTCAGTACTTC

d_call: -
v_call: TRBV5-1
j_call: TRBJ2-1
cdr3_length: 17
clone_size: -
cdr3_aa: CASSLFSRGSSYNEQFF
cdr3_nt: TGCGCCAGCAGCTTGTTCTCGCGCGGTAGCTCCTACAATGAGCAGTTCTTC

d_call: TRBD1
v_call: TRBV6-1
j_call: TRBJ1-1
cdr3_length: 16
clone_size: few
cdr3_aa: CASIRGTEVMNTEAFF
cdr3_nt: TGTGCCAGCATCAGAGGGACAGAAGTCATGAACACTGAAGCTTTCTTT

d_call: TRBD2
v_call: TRBV29-1
j_call: TRBJ2-2
cdr3_length: 18
clone_size: -
cdr3_aa: CSVENILAGGRRTGELFF
cdr3_nt: TGCAGCGTTGAGAACATTCTAGCGGGGGGGCGTCGCACCGGGGAGCTGTTTTTT

d_call: TRBD1
v_call: TRBV27
j_call: TRBJ2-3
cdr3_length: 14
clone_size: -
cdr3_aa: CASSLTGGWDTQYF
cdr3_nt: TGTGCCAGCAGTCTGACAGGGGGTTGGGATACGCAGTATTTT

d_call: -
v_call: TRBV5-1
j_call: TRBJ1-5
cdr3_length: 14
clone_size: -
cdr3_aa: CASSEGTAGQPQHF
cdr3_nt: TGCGCCAGCAGCGAGGGGACTGCAGGTCAGCCCCAGCATTTT

d_call: -
v_call: TRBV15
j_call: TRBJ1-5
cdr3_length: 14
clone_size: once
cdr3_aa: CATSRDIASQPQHF
cdr3_nt: TGTGCCACCAGCAGAGATATTGCCTCCCAGCCCCAGCATTTT

d_call: -
v_call: TRBV2
j_call: TRBJ2-5
cdr3_length: 14
clone_size: -
cdr3_aa: CASSAQGVQETQYF
cdr3_nt: TGTGCCAGCAGTGCCCAGGGTGTCCAAGAGACCCAGTACTTC